This T cell receptor beta chain was retrieved from a study of shared clonotypes between healthy human individuals. Profiling relied on immunoSEQ multiplex PCR, and the TCRdb table lists in-frame clones only, not all of them. The table has roughly 2,300,000 clones, under 95% seen once. Germline assignment: CDR1 MDHEN and CDR2 SYDVKM. The CDR3 consists of 11 residues. Trimming pared 7 bases from V and 5 bases from J, leaving 8 bases between. On this clone itself: Other DNA sequences from this sample encode an identical CDR3 as well.

Sequencing input: naive CD4+ T cells from PBMCs. This sample's subset: CD45RA+ positively selected. The source is a man aged 18 to 35 in good health. Some clones in this sample may be carry-over from other donors' samples. V gene TRBV28 combines with J gene TRBJ1-1; no clear D gene. CDR3 bases: TGTGCCAGCAAGGCAAGTACTGAAGCTTTCTTT. Translation gives CASKASTEAFF.